Listed here is a single T cell receptor beta chain. Its antigen remains unknown. These data belong to a study of monozygotic twins with inflammatory bowel disease. Whole-study results and caveats: IBD patients had lower TCRbeta diversity (inverse Simpson) than healthy co-twins.

The CDR3 is 14 amino acids. The V gene's germline CDR1 is ENHRY and CDR2 SYGVKD. TCRdb re-analyzed the 5' RACE reads; it lists each CDR3 protein once, without DNA. The repertoire table contains around 400,000 distinct CDR3 sequences. V and J are TRBV10-3 and TRBJ2-7. The receptor comes from a human donor with ulcerative colitis or Crohn's disease, or a healthy co-twin of an affected twin (not recorded which). Specimen: blood. The CDR3: CAISEGRLTYEQYF.